This TCR beta chain is from a study of cytomegalovirus exposure and HLA in healthy donors. About the study: An early release of data contained approximately 85 million unique TCRs, which came from HLA-typed donors. Points from the study as a whole: Later analysis reportedly placed an Asian-associated ancestry cluster below the roughly 640-donor mean in N-insertions. Some segments of the V type, notably TRBV6-2 and TRBV6-3, were excluded as indistinguishable. Analysis was performed later, and it showed HLA-associated TCR beta chains to be more clonally expanded than equally common others.

Germline V gene sequence: CDR1 SGHRS, CDR2 YFSETQ. The CDR3 runs to 14 residues. The J segment lost 6 bases and the V segment lost 0 bases, leaving 2 bases of the junction unmatched. With regard to this clone: The antigen is unknown.

PCR used 60 Vbeta primers and 13 Jbeta primers. Clones were sequenced by immunoSEQ multiplex PCR, and TCRdb holds only the in-frame ones, with some missing. The data hold about 170,000 clones, with approximately 80% observed a single time. Sequencing input: PBMCs. The chain uses TRBV5-1 and TRBJ1-2, with 10 bases fitting TRBD1. The TCR originated in a boy aged 2 to 10 in good health and CMV-seronegative. As DNA, the CDR3 is TGCGCCAGCAGCTTGGGGGGACAGGGGAATGGCTACACCTTC. Translation: CASSLGGQGNGYTF.